The present T cell receptor (beta chain) was sequenced within a study of CD8 T cell repertoires and HIV-1 epitope variants. Background on the study: Controls included no peptide, Ebola AY9 epitope, and a CMV, EBV, flu pool.

Using immunoSEQ multiplex PCR, the repertoire was profiled, and TCRdb retains in-frame clones only, with some absent. The table includes roughly 6,800 clones, approximately 65% detected once. Whole-study findings and limits: Most of the nine antigen-specific clonotypes appeared cross-reactive to autologous or escape variants. This assay reports beta chains of antigen-expanded cells, not T cell function.

Trimming at V came to 2 bases and at J to 2 bases, leaving 2 bases not matched to a gene. Germline CDR1 reads WNHNN; CDR2 reads SYGVQD (reference sequence). This CDR3 has 14 residues. Note on this clone: What it binds is unknown.

The V and J genes are TRBV10-1 and TRBJ2-7; 8 bases match TRBD2. The sequenced sample was cultured CD8+ T cells derived from PBMCs. This sequence originates from a male donor with HIV. The CDR3 region is CASSETGLAYEQYF. The CDR3 nucleotides are TGCGCCAGCAGTGAGACGGGACTAGCCTACGAGCAGTACTTC.